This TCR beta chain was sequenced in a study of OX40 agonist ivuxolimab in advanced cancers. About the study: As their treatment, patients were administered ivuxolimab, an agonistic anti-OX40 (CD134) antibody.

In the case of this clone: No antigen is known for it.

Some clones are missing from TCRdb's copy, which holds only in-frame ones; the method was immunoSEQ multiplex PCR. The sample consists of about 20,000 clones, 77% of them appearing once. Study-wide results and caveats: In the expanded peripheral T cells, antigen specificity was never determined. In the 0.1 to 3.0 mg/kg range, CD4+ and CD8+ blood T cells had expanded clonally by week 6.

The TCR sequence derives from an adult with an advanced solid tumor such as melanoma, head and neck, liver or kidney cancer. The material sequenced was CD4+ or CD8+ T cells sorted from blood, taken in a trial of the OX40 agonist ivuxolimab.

Written as DNA, the CDR3 is TGTGCCACCAGCAGGGGTCTTTACACTGAAGCTTTCTTT. Translating gives CATSRGLYTEAFF. The J gene is TRBJ1-1, the V gene TRBV15; D is unclear. Germline values: CDR1 LNHNV, CDR2 YYDKDF (reference sequence). V was shortened by 3 bases and J by 3 bases, with 8 bases between the two germline ends. The CDR3 consists of 13 residues.